This T cell receptor (beta chain) comes out of a study of cytomegalovirus exposure and HLA in healthy donors. Whole-study results and caveats: Listed as cytomegalovirus-associated were roughly 180 TCR beta chains. Three chains linked to CMV were shown in vitro to be specific for CMV antigens.

For this clone: Its target is unknown.

Researchers ran the PCR with 60 Vbeta and 13 Jbeta primers. The table came from immunoSEQ multiplex PCR; TCRdb's copy has only in-frame clones and leaves some out. The sample records around 200,000 clones, roughly 89% being singletons. The germline CDR1 and CDR2 sequences are MNHNS and SASEGT. The CDR3 runs 16 residues. Trimming took off 3 bases at V and 1 base at J, with 12 bases between the two ends. The chain is built from TRBV6-1 and TRBJ1-4; D is uncertain. This clonotype originated in a woman aged 18-29 years in good health and CMV-seronegative. Input material: PBMCs. The CDR3 loop is CASSDPVTLTNEKLFF. The CDR3, as DNA: TGTGCCAGCAGTGATCCAGTGACATTAACTAATGAAAAACTGTTTTTT.